This TCR beta chain derives from a study of cytomegalovirus exposure and HLA in healthy donors (dated by TCRdb to 2017 to 2019). A note on the overall study: According to an earlier analysis of several hundred of the donors, 200 million or so T cells yielded some 120 million unique TCR beta sequences and approximately 280 Gb of sequence data. A later analysis re-analyzed previously published TCR beta repertoires from roughly 630 donors and added high-resolution HLA genotyping to study TCR occurrence patterns. In the later analysis, no new phenotypic data were used to find candidate immune exposures; instead, reliance was placed on TCR beta sequences and their occurrence across donors. In addition to the first cohort of about 650 subjects, a separate validation cohort of approximately 120 different subjects was used. Both class I and class II loci were covered by HLA typing, at four-digit resolution. Of the 300 to 500 genotyped donors, less than 90% were placed in the genetic ancestry cluster associated with self-reported Caucasian donors. Using immunosequencing, the study profiled T cell repertoires from 550 to 750 subjects and related those repertoires to cytomegalovirus serostatus. An early release that covered fewer than 750 HLA-typed donors contained approximately 300 gigabases of sequencing data and tens of millions of unique TCR sequences. An earlier analysis of approximately 640 of the donors applied high-throughput TCR beta sequencing to assess whether each TCR beta V gene segment acted as functional or pseudogenic. The study aimed to test whether cataloging public T cell receptors could reveal signatures of past pathogen exposure. High-throughput TCR immunosequencing, statistical association of individual TCRs with disease status, and machine learning were combined to predict cytomegalovirus infection status. Donor age, sex, ethnicity and CMV serostatus were collected together with the repertoire data. A later genetic analysis used genome-wide SNP genotypes for about 65% of the 666 donors, treating that subset as a discovery cohort. Every repertoire in the discovery cohort had been generated on one and the same sequencing platform. The number of donors typed differed by locus, with roughly 629-640 for A, B, C, DRB1 and DQB1, about 500 for DQA1, approximately 570 for DPA1, and over 400 for DPB1. On average, about 200,000 unique TCR beta nucleotide sequences were sequenced per donor among fewer than 500 genotyped donors of the cohort, with roughly 20% of those sequences being non-productive. Roughly five DR-DQ haplotypes were treated as single units for association and clustering because of strong linkage in the cohort.

The cohort consisted of fewer than 700 healthy bone marrow donors. Cohort members were all nominally healthy when sampled, although unrecorded immune exposures were likely present. The donor tested CMV seronegative and was one of the 352 seronegative cohort members. Each donor provided a peripheral blood sample, and peripheral blood mononuclear cells were used for TCR beta sequencing. The Qiagen DNeasy Blood Extraction Kit was used to extract genomic DNA from the blood cell samples. Reading the germline V gene (reference sequence) gives CDR1 LNHDA and CDR2 SQIVND. The CDR3 holds 12 amino acids from the cysteine to the phenylalanine. CDR3 DNA is the only sequence kept; it has 36 bases, read in frame from the first base. V is shortened by 10 bases, J by 4 bases, and the region joining them spans 12 bases. This clone has a handful of counts. Its antigen is unknown. No much larger clone exists at a distance of one base, and base qualities are not known.

The full study reports these points: Specific HLA alleles were associated with 18,000 or so TCR beta sequences at a false discovery rate of 0.05 in a later analysis. While some public TCRs were present in many individuals, most TCR sequences turned up only very rarely across donors. Linkage disequilibrium might explain the correlated functional status among segregating V segments, but an unknown experimental factor could not be ruled out. Broadly in line with IMGT annotations, most TCR beta V segments showed up in productive rearrangements about 87% or about 30% of the time in an earlier analysis of a few hundred of the donors. Assigning TCR associations to individual alleles was difficult when HLA alleles, especially DR and DQ, strongly co-occurred. Only TCR beta chains were sequenced in this cohort, and the absence of alpha or paired-chain data limited detectable features. The classifier was reported to diagnose cytomegalovirus status with high specificity and sensitivity in both the original and validation cohorts. Compared with the roughly 720-donor mean, donors in an Asian-associated ancestry cluster had fewer N-insertions in productive TCRs, according to a later genetic analysis. Some IMGT-functional V segments, including TRBV6-2 and TRBV6-3, could not be told apart with the 87-base-pair reads, so those segments were excluded. According to the authors, the approach could potentially be generalized to other disease states and immunological phenotypes. The study listed 150 to 200 TCR beta chains as associated with cytomegalovirus. A group of highly shared sequence variants was considered likely to be a technical artifact of the sequencing pipeline. Because some donors lacked HLA typing at each locus, the association tests relied only on the typed subset. In a later analysis, several top co-occurrence clusters were reported to appear linked to parvovirus B19, influenza, CMV and Epstein-Barr virus. A later analysis found that most CMV-associated TCR beta chains appeared HLA-restricted, with HLA associations seemingly driven largely by CMV exposure. In a later analysis, the rate of TCR association differed among HLA loci, with DRB1 alleles having the most associated TCRs and HLA-C alleles having the fewest. Compared with equally common non-associated chains, HLA-associated TCR beta chains in a later analysis were more clonally expanded and had lower generation probabilities. In vitro tests confirmed that a few of the cytomegalovirus-associated TCR beta chains recognize cytomegalovirus antigens. Roughly uniform sequencing depth across donors was assumed in presence/absence analyses, although this assumption may not hold. For the cohort, immune exposure information was limited to CMV serostatus. A further reported finding was that TCR beta sequences accurately predicted the HLA-A and HLA-B alleles for most subjects in the first cohort. The earlier analysis of about 600 of the donors excluded about 16 rarely observed V segments, including chromosome 9 orphons, because counts were too low. A later genetic analysis associated a missense DCLRE1C variant with V-gene and J-gene trimming of TCR beta chains, and an independent cohort replicated the association.

The receptor library was made with the immunoSEQ multiplex PCR assay. A mixture of 60 forward primers for TCR Vbeta segments and 13 reverse primers for TCR Jbeta segments was used in the multiplex PCR. A multiplex PCR assay on genomic DNA amplified the CDR3 region of rearranged TCR beta genes. The amplified TCR beta libraries were sequenced on the Illumina HiSeq System as 87-base-pair reads. The study's processing was this. Across the roughly 640 repertoires, a later analysis counted roughly 84 million unique TCR beta chains, around 10 million of which were shared by at least two donors. A nearest-neighbor algorithm error-corrected the raw reads and collapsed the reads into unique sequences, merging closely related sequences to remove PCR and sequencing errors. V, D and J gene segments were assigned by aligning CDR3 sequences to IMGT reference sequences. For a sequence to be retained, a match of at least six nucleotides was required to both a V gene segment and a J gene segment. Rearrangements were called productive when the CDR3 lacked stop codons and stayed in frame with V and J; all others were non-productive. Following IMGT convention, CDR3 was defined as the stretch from the second conserved V-encoded cysteine to the conserved J-encoded phenylalanine. The earlier analysis of 450 to 750 of the donors excluded any sequence lacking an unambiguous match to a single V gene segment. In an earlier analysis of a few hundred of the donors, V segments were called functional above 56.7% productive rearrangements and were called segregating when the between-donor standard deviation exceeded 5%. To diagnose cytomegalovirus status from the catalog of TCR beta chain sequences, a statistical classification framework was built. A later analysis assigned V and J genes by comparing TCR nucleotide sequences with IMGT/GENE-DB human TR gene sequences. A later analysis assigned CDR3 sequences and most-parsimonious VDJ recombination scenarios with the TCRdist pipeline. In a later analysis, each TCR beta chain was defined by its CDR3 amino acid sequence together with its V-gene family, and reads lacking a unique V-gene family were excluded. As a way to deal with suspected cross-contamination and a sequencing artifact, a later analysis dropped roughly 600 nucleotide sequences that were highly shared and had low generation probability. A later analysis calculated a clonal expansion index for each public chain from normalized within-repertoire ranks of inferred template counts. Generation probabilities in a later analysis came from a VDJ recombination model fitted to out-of-frame rearrangements, and those results were checked against IGoR. Hypergeometric tests were used in a later analysis to score TCR-TCR, TCR-HLA and TCR-CMV co-occurrence, with a repertoire-size bias correction applied to the TCR pairs. In a later analysis, false discovery rates were estimated by permuting HLA or CMV assignments 20 times. In a later analysis, co-occurring TCRs were grouped using DBSCAN, and TCRdist sequence similarity was added for clustering within HLA-allele-positive subsets. Repertoires with fewer than 30,000 or more than 120,000 public chains, plus five repertoires with anomalous nucleotide sharing, were excluded from co-occurrence clustering. The table comes from immuneACCESS by way of TCRdb, which keeps in-frame sequences with V and J called. Part of the clones is missing from these tables; in studies checked, under half for an unresolved V gene and the rest for unknown reasons. V and J calls and clone size are given by that table; D and trimming were obtained from the DNA. The sample contains 100,000 to 120,000 clones, around 78% of them found a single time. The leading ten clones occupy roughly 5.7% of the sample.

The sequenced sample consisted of PBMCs. This chain joins TRBV19 to TRBJ2-3; TRBD1 is possibly the D segment (6 matching bases). The receptor was derived from a male donor in good health and CMV-seronegative. The CDR3: CATSQGADTQYF. The nucleotides read TGTGCCACATCACAGGGTGCAGATACGCAGTATTTT.